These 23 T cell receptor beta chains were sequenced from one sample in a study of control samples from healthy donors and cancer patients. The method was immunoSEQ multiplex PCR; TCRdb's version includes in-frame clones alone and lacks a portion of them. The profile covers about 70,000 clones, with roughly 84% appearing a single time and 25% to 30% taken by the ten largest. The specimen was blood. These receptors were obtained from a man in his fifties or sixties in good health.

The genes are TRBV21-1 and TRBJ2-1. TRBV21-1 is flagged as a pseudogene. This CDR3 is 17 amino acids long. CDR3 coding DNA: TGTGCCAGCAGCAAGGATGTTCTTCCCTATTCCTACAATGAGCAGTTCTTC. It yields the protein CASSKDVLPYSYNEQFF.

CDR3 nucleotide sequence: TGTGCCAGCAGCTTAAATACTTTGAACACTGAAGCTTTCTTT. Protein: CASSLNTLNTEAFF. J is TRBJ1-1 and V is TRBV11-2; the D is unclear. Trimming stripped 2 bases from V and 0 bases from J, with 7 bases between. CDR3 length equals 14 residues. From germline, CDR1 is SGHAT and CDR2 FQNNGV.

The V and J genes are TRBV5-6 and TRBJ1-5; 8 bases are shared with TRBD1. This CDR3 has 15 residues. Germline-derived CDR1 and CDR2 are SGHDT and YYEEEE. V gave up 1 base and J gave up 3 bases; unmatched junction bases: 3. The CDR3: CASSLLQGVNQPQHF. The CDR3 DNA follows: TGTGCCAGCAGCTTGCTACAGGGGGTCAATCAGCCCCAGCATTTT.

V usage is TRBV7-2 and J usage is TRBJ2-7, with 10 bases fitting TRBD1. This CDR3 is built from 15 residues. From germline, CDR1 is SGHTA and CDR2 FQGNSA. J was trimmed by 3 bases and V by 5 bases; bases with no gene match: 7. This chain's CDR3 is CASSRGQGFYYEQYF. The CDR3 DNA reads TGTGCCAGCAGCCGGGGACAGGGGTTTTACTACGAGCAGTACTTC. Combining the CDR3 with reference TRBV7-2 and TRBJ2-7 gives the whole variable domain GAGVSQSPSNKVTEKGKDVELRCDPISGHTALYWYRQSLGQGLEFLIYFQGNSAPDKSGLPSDRFSAERTGGSVSTLTIQRTQQEDSAVYLCASSRGQGFYYEQYFGPGTRLTVT.

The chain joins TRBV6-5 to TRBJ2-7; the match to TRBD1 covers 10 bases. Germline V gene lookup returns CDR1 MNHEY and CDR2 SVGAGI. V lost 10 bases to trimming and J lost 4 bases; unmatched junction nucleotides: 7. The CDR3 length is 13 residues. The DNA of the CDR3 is TGTGCCACCAGGACAGGGGGAGTATACGAGCAGTACTTC. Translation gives CATRTGGVYEQYF.

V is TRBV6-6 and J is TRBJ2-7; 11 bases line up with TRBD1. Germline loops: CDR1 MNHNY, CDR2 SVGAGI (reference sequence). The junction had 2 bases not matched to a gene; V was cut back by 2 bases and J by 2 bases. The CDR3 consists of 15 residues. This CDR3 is CASSYPGQGAYEQYF. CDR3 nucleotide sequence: TGTGCCAGCAGTTACCCGGGACAGGGGGCCTACGAGCAGTACTTC.

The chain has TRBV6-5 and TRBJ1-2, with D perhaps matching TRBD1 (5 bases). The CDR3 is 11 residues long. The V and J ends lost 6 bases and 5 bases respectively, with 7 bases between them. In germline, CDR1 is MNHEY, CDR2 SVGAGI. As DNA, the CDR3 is TGTGCCAGCAGGGGACCATATGGCTACACCTTC. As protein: CASRGPYGYTF.

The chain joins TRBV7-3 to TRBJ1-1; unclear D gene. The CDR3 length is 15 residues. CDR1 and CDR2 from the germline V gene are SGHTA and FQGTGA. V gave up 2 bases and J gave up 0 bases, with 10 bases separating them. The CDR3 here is CASSLDAFLNTEAFF. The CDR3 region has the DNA TGTGCCAGCAGCTTAGACGCCTTCCTGAACACTGAAGCTTTCTTT.

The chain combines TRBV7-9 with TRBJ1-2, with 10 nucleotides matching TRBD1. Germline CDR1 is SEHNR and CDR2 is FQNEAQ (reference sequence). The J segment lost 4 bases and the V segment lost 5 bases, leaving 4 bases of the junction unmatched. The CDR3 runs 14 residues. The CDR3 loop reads CASSRGQGIYGYTF. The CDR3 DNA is TGTGCCAGCAGCAGGGGACAGGGGATCTATGGCTACACCTTC. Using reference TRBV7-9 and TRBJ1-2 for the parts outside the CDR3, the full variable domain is DTGVSQNPRHKITKRGQNVTFRCDPISEHNRLYWYRQTLGQGPEFLTYFQNEAQLEKSRLLSDRFSAERPKGSFSTLEIQRTEQGDSAMYLCASSRGQGIYGYTFGSGTRLTVV.

As DNA, the CDR3 is TGTGCCAGCAGCTTAAGCAGGGGGCGGGCCAACGTCCTGACTTTC. Its translation is CASSLSRGRANVLTF. The chain recombines TRBV7-2 with TRBJ2-6, with TRBD1 matching over 8 bases. From germline, CDR1 is SGHTA and CDR2 FQGNSA. Losses at the gene ends were 2 bases for V and 5 bases for J; bases not matched to a gene: 2. The CDR3 spans 15 residues.

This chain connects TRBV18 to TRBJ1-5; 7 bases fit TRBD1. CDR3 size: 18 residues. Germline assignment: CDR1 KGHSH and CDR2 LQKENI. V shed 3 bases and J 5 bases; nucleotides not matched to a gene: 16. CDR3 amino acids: CASSPIRSGQGGYQPQHF. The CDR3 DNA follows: TGTGCCAGCTCACCGATACGTAGTGGGCAGGGGGGGTATCAGCCCCAGCATTTT.

The chain's CDR3 is CASTGGGGLSYEQYF. In DNA form, the CDR3 reads TGCGCCAGCACCGGTGGTGGGGGGCTCAGCTACGAGCAGTACTTC. V and J are TRBV10-1 and TRBJ2-7; D could derive from TRBD1 or TRBD2 (6 bases each). V lost 7 bases and J lost 3, with 19 bases in between. The CDR3 totals 15 residues. Germline assignment: CDR1 WNHNN and CDR2 SYGVQD (reference sequence).

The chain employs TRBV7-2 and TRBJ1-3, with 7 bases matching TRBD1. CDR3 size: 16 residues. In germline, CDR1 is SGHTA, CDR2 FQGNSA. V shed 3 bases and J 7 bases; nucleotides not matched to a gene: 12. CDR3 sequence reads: CASSLTGTGVRNTIYF. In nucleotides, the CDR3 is TGTGCCAGCAGCTTGACAGGGACCGGGGTTAGGAACACCATATATTTT.

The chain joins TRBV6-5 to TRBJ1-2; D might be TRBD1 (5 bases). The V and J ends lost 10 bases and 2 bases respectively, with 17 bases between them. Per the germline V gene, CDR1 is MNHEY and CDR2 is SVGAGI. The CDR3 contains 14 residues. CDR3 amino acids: CATDPGTGNYGYTF. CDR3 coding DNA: TGTGCCACCGACCCCGGGACGGGGAACTATGGCTACACCTTC.

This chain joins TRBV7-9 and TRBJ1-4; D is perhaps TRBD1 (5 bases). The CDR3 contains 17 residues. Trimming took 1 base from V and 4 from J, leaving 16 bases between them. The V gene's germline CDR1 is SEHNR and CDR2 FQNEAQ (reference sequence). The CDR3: CASSLGGGTGRNEKLFF. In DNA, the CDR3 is TGTGCCAGCAGCTTAGGCGGAGGGACGGGGCGTAATGAAAAACTGTTTTTT.

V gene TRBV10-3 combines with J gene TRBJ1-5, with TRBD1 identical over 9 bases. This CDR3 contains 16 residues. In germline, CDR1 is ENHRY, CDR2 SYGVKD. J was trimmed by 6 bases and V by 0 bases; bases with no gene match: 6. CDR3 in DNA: TGTGCCATCAGTGAGTCGTTAGGGACAGGGACTCAGCCCCAGCATTTT. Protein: CAISESLGTGTQPQHF.

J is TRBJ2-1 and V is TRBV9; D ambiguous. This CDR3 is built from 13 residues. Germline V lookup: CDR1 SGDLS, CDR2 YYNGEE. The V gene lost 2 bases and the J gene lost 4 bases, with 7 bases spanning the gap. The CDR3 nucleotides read TGTGCCAGCAGCGTTAACGATTACAATGAGCAGTTCTTC. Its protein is CASSVNDYNEQFF.

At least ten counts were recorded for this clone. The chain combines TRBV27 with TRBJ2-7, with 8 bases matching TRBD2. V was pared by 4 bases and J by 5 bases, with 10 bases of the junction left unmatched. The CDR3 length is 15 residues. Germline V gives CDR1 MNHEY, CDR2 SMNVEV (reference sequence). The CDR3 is CASSSGSAGGNEQYF. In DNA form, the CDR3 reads TGTGCCAGCAGTTCAGGGTCGGCGGGAGGCAACGAGCAGTACTTC.

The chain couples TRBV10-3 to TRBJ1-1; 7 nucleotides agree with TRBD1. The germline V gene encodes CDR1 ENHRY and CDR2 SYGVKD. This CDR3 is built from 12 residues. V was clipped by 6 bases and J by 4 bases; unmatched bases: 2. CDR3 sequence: CAIRTGPTEAFF. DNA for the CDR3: TGTGCCATCAGGACAGGGCCCACTGAAGCTTTCTTT.

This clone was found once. For the CDR3, the DNA is TGTGCCAGCAGCCTTTCAGGGACAGGGGTCGAAAAACTGTTTTTT. Amino acid sequence: CASSLSGTGVEKLFF. V gene TRBV28 combines with J gene TRBJ1-4; 10 bases align to TRBD1. The germline gives CDR1 MDHEN, CDR2 SYDVKM. The CDR3 has 15 residues. With 6 bases clipped from V and 8 bases from J, the junction kept 9 bases outside the gene matches.

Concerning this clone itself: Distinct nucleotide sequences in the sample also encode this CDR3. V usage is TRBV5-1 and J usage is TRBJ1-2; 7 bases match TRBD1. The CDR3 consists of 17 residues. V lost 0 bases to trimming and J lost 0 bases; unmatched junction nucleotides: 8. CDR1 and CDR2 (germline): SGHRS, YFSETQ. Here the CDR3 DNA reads TGCGCCAGCAGCTTGGAGGTTAACAGGGGCGCTAACTATGGCTACACCTTC. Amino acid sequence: CASSLEVNRGANYGYTF.

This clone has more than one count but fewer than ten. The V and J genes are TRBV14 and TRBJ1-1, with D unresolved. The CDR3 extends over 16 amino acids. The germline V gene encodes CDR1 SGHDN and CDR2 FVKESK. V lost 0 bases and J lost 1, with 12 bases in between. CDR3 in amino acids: CASSQDLPRGNTEAFF. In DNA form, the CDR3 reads TGTGCCAGCAGCCAAGATCTACCACGGGGGAACACTGAAGCTTTCTTT.

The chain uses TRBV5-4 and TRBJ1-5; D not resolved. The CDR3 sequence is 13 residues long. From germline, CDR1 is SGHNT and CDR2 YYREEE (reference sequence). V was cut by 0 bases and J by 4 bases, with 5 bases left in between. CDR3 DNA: TGTGCCAGCAGCTTGGAGAGGAATCAGCCCCAGCATTTT. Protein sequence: CASSLERNQPQHF.